The 3 T cell receptor beta chains in this list originate from one sample, sequenced in a study of identical twins. TCRdb itself ran the 5' RACE reads through MiXCR, one entry per CDR3 protein. The table shows around 960,000 distinct CDR3 sequences, with 12% occurring only once. This sample also appeared in a second study, on yellow fever vaccine responses in identical twins.

The sample was PBMCs. The receptor set was obtained from a woman between 18 and 29 years old in good health.

Many counts were recorded for this clonotype. The chain employs TRBV12-3 or TRBV12-4 and TRBJ1-5; weak D call: TRBD1 (6 bases). V lost 1 base, J lost 0 bases, and 22 bases lay in between. The CDR3 has 20 residues. The DNA for the CDR3 is TGTGCCAGCAGTTTAGGAGGGAGGGGACACCTCAGATATAGCAATCAGCCCCAGCATTTT. Amino acids: CASSLGGRGHLRYSNQPQHF.

This rearrangement joins TRBV6-1 to TRBJ2-4, with D perhaps TRBD1 or TRBD2 (7 bases each). Trimming took 2 bases from V and 3 from J, leaving 23 bases between them. Germline CDR1 MNHNS, CDR2 SASEGT. This CDR3 is 19 amino acids long. CDR3 nucleotide sequence: TGTGCCAGCAGTGAAAGGCGCCGGGGAGGGGGCGCTGGCAAAAACATTCAGTACTTC. It specifies CASSERRRGGGAGKNIQYF.

This clonotype was recorded many times. The chain links TRBV6-1 to TRBJ2-7; no clear D gene. V was trimmed by 3 bases and J by 3 bases, leaving 3 bases between them. This CDR3 region has 11 residues. Germline assignment: CDR1 MNHNS and CDR2 SASEGT. CDR3 residues: CASSESYEQYV. The CDR3 DNA sequence: TGTGCCAGCAGTGAGAGCTACGAGCAGTACGTC.